This T cell receptor (beta chain) came from a study of blood T cells in healthy people across ages. A second PCR of about 7 to 12 cycles used a sample-barcoded 5' primer and a J-beta primer mix. Each CDR3 protein gets one entry after TCRdb re-called the 5' RACE reads with MiXCR. The data hold about 1.4 million distinct CDR3 sequences, with 45% to 70% observed a single time. Comment on this clonotype: The antigen remains unidentified.

Each donor's blood draw was roughly 10 milliliters of peripheral blood. V was clipped by 7 bases and J by 4 bases; unmatched bases: 5. The CDR3 is made up of 13 amino acids. Germline V lookup: CDR1 MNHNS, CDR2 SASEGT. Study outcomes and limitations: A roughly linear age-dependent decrease characterized TCR beta diversity per million T cells. Since the PBMCs were unsorted, naive and antigen-experienced cells could not be conclusively compared.

The sequenced sample consisted of blood. The V and J genes are TRBV6-1 and TRBJ2-3; 7 bases map to TRBD2. The sequence was collected from a man in his late teens or twenties in good health. Here the CDR3 reads CASTSTSPDTQYF. Here the CDR3 DNA reads TGTGCCAGCACTTCGACTAGCCCAGATACGCAGTATTTT.